A selection of T cell receptor beta chains follows, all from one sample in a study of control samples from healthy donors and cancer patients. The repertoire was sequenced with immunoSEQ multiplex PCR; TCRdb's copy has only in-frame clones and lacks some. The table records some 130,000 clones, roughly 90% of them present only once. The sample consisted of blood. The receptors come from a woman in her fifties or sixties in good health. CDR3s include the opening cysteine and the closing phenylalanine or tryptophan. D genes are given only for firm matches. Clone size, where shown, is once, few, many, or a class for clones that have expanded.

TRBV28	TRBJ2-2	.	.	TGTGCCAGCAGTTTTCTGGACAGAACGAACACCGGGGAGCTGTTTTTT	CASSFLDRTNTGELFF
TRBV4-2	TRBJ2-3	once	.	TGTGCCAGCAGCCAAGTGGCTAGCACAGATACGCAGTATTTT	CASSQVASTDTQYF
TRBV25-1	TRBJ2-5	.	TRBD1	TGTGCCAGCAGTGAAGGCAGGGGGCGGCCCGGGGAGACCCAGTACTTC	CASSEGRGRPGETQYF
TRBV30	TRBJ2-5	.	.	TGTGCCTGGAGTGGGGGACAAGAGACCCAGTACTTC	CAWSGGQETQYF
TRBV7-6	TRBJ2-3	.	.	TGTGCCGTAGTGGCAGATACTAGCACAGATACGCAGTATTTT	CAVVADTSTDTQYF
TRBV6-5	TRBJ1-1	once	.	TGTGCCAGCAGTTACTCGACCCTCCGTGAAGCTTTCTTT	CASSYSTLREAFF
TRBV5-1	TRBJ2-7	.	TRBD1	TGCGCCAGCAGCTTGCCGGGGGGACAGGGGGCGCGGTACGAGCAGTACTTC	CASSLPGGQGARYEQYF
TRBV6-5	TRBJ1-5	.	.	TGTGCCAGCAGCCGAAAGGGCCCTAGCAATCAGCCCCAGCATTTT	CASSRKGPSNQPQHF
TRBV4-2	TRBJ2-5	.	.	TGTGCCAGCAGACCCGCCAGGGACTTCCAGGAGACCCAGTACTTC	CASRPARDFQETQYF
TRBV4-1	TRBJ2-1	.	.	TGCGCCAGCAGCCAAGTAACCCTCCACAATGAGCAGTTCTTC	CASSQVTLHNEQFF
TRBV19	TRBJ1-2	.	TRBD1	TGTGCCAGTAGTATCTCTGGTGCCGGGACAGGGCAAAATGGCTACACCTTC	CASSISGAGTGQNGYTF
TRBV5-1	TRBJ2-2	.	.	TGCGCCAGCAGCTCGCTCCCGGGGGCGGGCACCGGGGAGCTGTTTTTT	CASSSLPGAGTGELFF
TRBV5-1	TRBJ2-2	few	.	TGCGCCAGCTTGGGGGTGCTCGACACCGGGGAGCTGTTTTTT	CASLGVLDTGELFF
TRBV19	TRBJ1-2	.	.	TGTGCCAGTAGTGACGGCTATGGCTACACCTTC	CASSDGYGYTF
TRBV10-3	TRBJ2-2	.	.	TGTGCCATCAGGGCCCAACGGGCTACGAACACCGGGGAGCTGTTTTTT	CAIRAQRATNTGELFF
TRBV5-1	TRBJ2-3	.	TRBD1	TGCGCCAGCAGCCCGGGACAGGGGGGCACGAATACGCAGTATTTT	CASSPGQGGTNTQYF
TRBV2	TRBJ2-7	once	TRBD1	TGTGCCAGCGCAGACAGGGTCGGGCGCTCCTACGAGCAGTACTTC	CASADRVGRSYEQYF
TRBV2	TRBJ2-1	.	TRBD2	TGTGCCAGCAGTGCAAGCGGGGGGCTCAATGAGCAGTTCTTC	CASSASGGLNEQFF
TRBV5-4	TRBJ2-1	.	.	TGTGCCAGCAGCTTGAAACGGAAAGTTGAGCAGTTCTTC	CASSLKRKVEQFF
TRBV6-5	TRBJ1-2	.	TRBD1	TGTGCCAGCAGGTACAGGGGGCAATGGGGCTACACCTTC	CASRYRGQWGYTF